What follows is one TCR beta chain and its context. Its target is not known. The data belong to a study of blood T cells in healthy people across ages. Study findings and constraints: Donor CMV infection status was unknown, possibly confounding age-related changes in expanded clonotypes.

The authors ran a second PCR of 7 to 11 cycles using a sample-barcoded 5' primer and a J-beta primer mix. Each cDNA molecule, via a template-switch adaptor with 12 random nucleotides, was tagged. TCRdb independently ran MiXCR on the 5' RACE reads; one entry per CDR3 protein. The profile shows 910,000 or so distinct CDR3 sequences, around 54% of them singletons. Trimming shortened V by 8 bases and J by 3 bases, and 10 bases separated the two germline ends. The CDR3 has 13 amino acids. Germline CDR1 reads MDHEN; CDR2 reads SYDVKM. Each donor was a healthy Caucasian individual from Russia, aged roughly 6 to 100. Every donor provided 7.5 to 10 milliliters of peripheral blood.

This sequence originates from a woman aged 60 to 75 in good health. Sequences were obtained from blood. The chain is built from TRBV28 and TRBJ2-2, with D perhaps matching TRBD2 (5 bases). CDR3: CASGRLDTGELFF. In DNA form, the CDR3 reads TGTGCCAGCGGGAGATTGGACACCGGGGAGCTGTTTTTT.